These 27 T cell receptor beta chains share one sample of origin, sequenced in a study of blood T cell repertoires in COVID-19. The table came from immunoSEQ multiplex PCR; TCRdb's copy has only in-frame clones and leaves some out. The data contain about 400,000 clones, 88% of them seen just once; the ten biggest clones take up 0.95% to 1%. Sequenced sample: PBMCs or T cells enriched from blood (not recorded which). The source is a woman in her 30s with acute COVID-19.

V and J are TRBV11-1 and TRBJ2-7; maybe TRBD1 (6 bases). Trimming left V 5 bases short and J 4 bases short, with 18 bases between. Germline CDR1 and CDR2: SGHAT and FQDESV (reference sequence). This CDR3 contains 15 residues. CDR3 residues: CASSKTSGHQYEQYF. The CDR3 DNA reads TGTGCCAGCAGCAAGACATCGGGACACCAATACGAGCAGTACTTC.

This clone is a singleton in its sample. V usage is TRBV27 and J usage is TRBJ2-7; tentatively, D is TRBD2 (7 bases). Per the germline V gene, CDR1 is MNHEY and CDR2 is SMNVEV (reference sequence). The CDR3 runs 13 residues. V lost 3 bases and J 7 bases, leaving 13 bases between the germline ends. This CDR3 is CASSLIRGGEQYF. The CDR3 DNA is TGTGCCAGCAGTTTGATCAGGGGAGGGGAGCAGTACTTC.

This clone was detected a few times. The chain carries TRBV9 and TRBJ2-7; TRBD2 might be the D (6 bases). The CDR3 contains 13 residues. Looked up from germline, CDR1 is SGDLS and CDR2 is YYNGEE. Trimming pared 0 bases from V and 6 bases from J, leaving 10 bases between. The CDR3 DNA reads as TGTGCCAGCAGCGTAGGGGGGGAACTCGAGCAGTACTTC. Its protein is CASSVGGELEQYF. The full variable domain, its missing parts supplied by reference TRBV9 and TRBJ2-7, is DSGVTQTPKHLITATGQRVTLRCSPRSGDLSVYWYQQSLDQGLQFLIQYYNGEERAKGNILERFSAQQFPDLHSELNLSSLELGDSALYFCASSVGGELEQYFGPGTRLTVT.

The rearrangement joins TRBV19 to TRBJ2-1, with TRBD2 as a possible D gene (6 bases). Germline CDR1 is LNHDA and CDR2 is SQIVND (reference sequence). V dropped 4 bases and J dropped 6 bases, with 16 bases sitting between them. This CDR3 contains 15 residues. CDR3 amino acids: CASSRDSVPPNEQFF. CDR3 nucleotide sequence: TGTGCCAGTAGTAGGGACTCCGTACCCCCCAATGAGCAGTTCTTC. The full variable domain, completed using reference TRBV19 and TRBJ2-1, is DGGITQSPKYLFRKEGQNVTLSCEQNLNHDAMYWYRQDPGQGLRLIYYSQIVNDFQKGDIAEGYSVSREKKESFPLTVTSAQKNPTAFYLCASSRDSVPPNEQFFGPGTRLTVL.

A few counts support this clone. This chain links TRBV7-9 with TRBJ2-3; D not certain. The germline V gene encodes CDR1 SEHNR and CDR2 FQNEAQ (reference sequence). Trimming took 2 bases from V and 3 from J, leaving 9 bases between them. CDR3 length: 14 amino acids. CDR3 DNA: TGTGCCAGCAGCTTATCGCTCGGGACAGATACGCAGTATTTT. Its translation is CASSLSLGTDTQYF.

The chain combines TRBV7-3 with TRBJ2-5, with D possibly TRBD1 on 6 matching bases. CDR3 length: 15 amino acids. The germline V gene has CDR1 SGHTA and CDR2 FQGTGA. V lost 5 bases and J 5 bases, leaving 18 bases between the germline ends. Here the CDR3 reads CASSKQGRSEETQYF. In nucleotides, the CDR3 is TGTGCCAGCAGCAAACAGGGACGGAGTGAGGAGACCCAGTACTTC.

The chain uses TRBV24-1 and TRBJ2-2, with D possibly matching TRBD1 (5 bases). The CDR3 is made up of 18 amino acids. Deletions cut 3 bases from V and 0 bases from J, with 16 bases between. The V gene's germline CDR1 is KGHDR and CDR2 SFDVKD. The CDR3 protein is CATSDPLRAGTNTGELFF. CDR3 sequence (DNA): TGTGCCACCAGTGATCCCCTCCGCGCAGGGACGAACACCGGGGAGCTGTTTTTT.

J is TRBJ1-5 and V is TRBV6-1, with 9 bases identical to TRBD1. Germline loops: CDR1 MNHNS, CDR2 SASEGT. This CDR3 region has 18 residues. Unmatched junction bases numbered 12, after V lost 6 bases and J lost 0 bases. The CDR3 bases are TGTGCCAGCAGGGAAAGGACAGGGGCGCAATATAGCAATCAGCCCCAGCATTTT. Its protein is CASRERTGAQYSNQPQHF.

The V and J genes are TRBV29-1 and TRBJ1-2; the D is unclear. This CDR3 is built from 12 residues. Germline CDR1 reads SQVTM; CDR2 reads ANQGSEA. The ends were cut back, 2 bases at V and 4 bases at J, with 8 bases in the middle. The CDR3 reads CSVEQATYGYTF. CDR3 coding DNA: TGCAGCGTTGAACAGGCCACCTATGGCTACACCTTC.

This clone was seen once. The V and J genes are TRBV28 and TRBJ1-2; 11 bases agree with TRBD1. Per germline, CDR1 MDHEN and CDR2 SYDVKM. Trimming cost V 5 bases and J 4 bases; bases outside gene matches: 3. The CDR3 is made up of 14 amino acids. The CDR3 loop reads CASSGGQGVYGYTF. The CDR3 DNA follows: TGTGCCAGCAGTGGGGGACAGGGGGTCTATGGCTACACCTTC.

This chain joins TRBV24-1 and TRBJ1-5; TRBD1 aligns across 9 bases. The trim removed 4 bases at V and 0 bases at J, leaving 6 bases unmatched. Per the germline V gene, CDR1 is KGHDR and CDR2 is SFDVKD. This CDR3 is 17 amino acids long. The CDR3 DNA is TGTGCCACCAGTGACCCAAGGACAGGGGATAGCAATCAGCCCCAGCATTTT. Amino acid sequence: CATSDPRTGDSNQPQHF.

The chain links TRBV18 to TRBJ2-1, with 9 bases matching TRBD1. The CDR3 has 15 amino acids. J was trimmed by 5 bases and V by 1 base; bases with no gene match: 3. Germline CDR1 KGHSH, CDR2 LQKENI. In DNA, the CDR3 is TGTGCCAGCTCACCACGAACAGGGGGCAACAATGAGCAGTTCTTC. Protein product: CASSPRTGGNNEQFF. Filled out from reference TRBV18 and TRBJ2-1, the complete variable domain reads NAGVMQNPRHLVRRRGQEARLRCSPMKGHSHVYWYRQLPEEGLKFMVYLQKENIIDESGMPKERFSAEFPKEGPSILRIQQVVRGDSAAYFCASSPRTGGNNEQFFGPGTRLTVL.

The chain carries TRBV5-1 and TRBJ2-3; 10 nucleotides align to TRBD1. The CDR3 covers 17 residues. J gave up 2 bases and V 4 bases, and 10 bases lay outside the gene matches. Germline V lookup: CDR1 SGHRS, CDR2 YFSETQ. CDR3 amino acids: CASSGGPGQGITDTQYF. As DNA, the CDR3 is TGCGCCAGCAGCGGGGGGCCGGGACAGGGGATCACAGATACGCAGTATTTT.

The chain employs TRBV15 and TRBJ1-3; unclear D gene. The CDR3 extends over 15 amino acids. Trimming took 1 base from V and 0 from J, leaving 7 bases between them. CDR1 is LNHNV and CDR2 is YYDKDF in the germline V gene (reference sequence). The CDR3 DNA reads as TGTGCCACCAGCAGAGGGGAGGACTCTGGAAACACCATATATTTT. Its protein product is CATSRGEDSGNTIYF.

The CDR3 loop is CASSLADTRNEQFF. For the CDR3, the DNA is TGCGCCAGCAGCTTGGCAGATACGAGGAATGAGCAGTTCTTC. V usage is TRBV5-1 and J usage is TRBJ2-1; D is ambiguous. The CDR3 loop spans 14 amino acids. Germline V gene sequence: CDR1 SGHRS, CDR2 YFSETQ. V dropped 0 bases and J dropped 7 bases, with 11 bases sitting between them. The full variable domain, in which reference TRBV5-1 and TRBJ2-1 provide the parts outside the CDR3, is KAGVTQTPRYLIKTRGQQVTLSCSPISGHRSVSWYQQTPGQGLQFLFEYFSETQRNKGNFPGRFSGRQFSNSRSEMNVSTLELGDSALYLCASSLADTRNEQFFGPGTRLTVL.

The chain employs TRBV12-5 and TRBJ2-3; TRBD2 matches at 13 bases. Looked up from germline, CDR1 is LGHNT and CDR2 is FRNRAP. The V gene end was trimmed by 4 bases and the J gene end by 2 bases; junction bases not matched to a gene: 3. The CDR3 runs to 16 residues. Here the CDR3 DNA reads TGTGCTAGTGGTTCGGGACTAGCGGGGACCACAGATACGCAGTATTTT. Translating gives CASGSGLAGTTDTQYF.

V gene TRBV27 combines with J gene TRBJ1-5, with TRBD1 matching over 7 bases. Germline V CDR1 and CDR2: MNHEY, SMNVEV (reference sequence). V lost 5 bases, J lost 4 bases, and 8 bases stayed unmatched. The CDR3 runs to 15 residues. The DNA of the CDR3 is TGTGCCAGCAGTCCCTGGACAGGACGGAATCAGCCCCAGCATTTT. This gives the protein CASSPWTGRNQPQHF.

V and J are TRBV20-1 and TRBJ2-7; D not certain. The germline CDR1 and CDR2 sequences are DFQATT and SNEGSKA (reference sequence). The CDR3 covers 11 residues. V lost 3 bases and J 7 bases, leaving 10 bases between the germline ends. Here the CDR3 reads CSARHGDEQYF. The CDR3 DNA follows: TGCAGTGCTAGGCATGGAGATGAGCAGTACTTC.

This CDR3 is CSARAGTLQFF. DNA of the CDR3: TGCAGTGCTAGAGCCGGGACTTTGCAGTTCTTC. The rearrangement links TRBV20-1 to TRBJ2-1; a weak D match, TRBD2 (6 bases). Trimming took off 1 base at V and 12 bases at J, with 10 bases between the two ends. There are 11 residues in the CDR3. CDR1 DFQATT and CDR2 SNEGSKA come from the germline V gene (reference sequence).

The CDR3 is CASKAALGNQPQHF. In nucleotides, the CDR3 is TGTGCCAGTAAAGCGGCTCTGGGCAATCAGCCCCAGCATTTT. The chain has TRBV19 and TRBJ1-5, with D hard to call. The CDR3 spans 14 residues. Germline V lookup: CDR1 LNHDA, CDR2 SQIVND (reference sequence). V was trimmed by 7 bases and J by 2 bases, leaving 12 bases between them.

The rearrangement joins TRBV6-5 to TRBJ1-2; 7 bases line up with TRBD1. The CDR3 is 15 residues long. V was pared by 3 bases and J by 1 base, with 5 bases of the junction left unmatched. Germline CDR1 and CDR2: MNHEY and SVGAGI. CDR3 region: CASSYRQGDNYGYTF. Here the CDR3 DNA reads TGTGCCAGCAGTTATCGCCAGGGGGATAACTATGGCTACACCTTC.

The chain is built from TRBV3-1 (or the pseudogene TRBV3-2) and TRBJ2-7, with 7 bases lining up with TRBD1. J was trimmed by 2 bases and V by 7 bases; bases with no gene match: 11. CDR1 and CDR2 (germline): LGHDT, YNNKEL (reference sequence). This CDR3 comprises 15 residues. CDR3 in DNA: TGTGCCAGCACCCTCACGGGACAGCTTACCTACGAGCAGTACTTC. This gives the protein CASTLTGQLTYEQYF.

This clone occurred once. V gene TRBV6-5 combines with J gene TRBJ1-6; 10 positions match TRBD1. CDR3 length: 15 residues. J was trimmed by 8 bases and V by 7 bases; bases with no gene match: 8. The germline CDR1 and CDR2 sequences are MNHEY and SVGAGI. The CDR3 spells CASTSRGTGDSPLHF. The CDR3 nucleotides read TGTGCCAGCACCTCGCGGGGGACAGGGGATTCACCCCTCCACTTT.

The chain couples TRBV7-8 to TRBJ1-6; weak D call: TRBD1 (5 bases). Germline CDR1 and CDR2: SGHVS and FQNEAQ. This CDR3 has 15 residues. V was clipped by 1 base and J by 5 bases, with 9 bases between them. The CDR3 bases are TGTGCCAGCAGCTTAGAACAGGCTAATAATTCACCCCTCCACTTT. It codes for CASSLEQANNSPLHF.

DNA of the CDR3: TGTGCCAGCAGTTCCCGATCTATCCCAGCCAAAAACATTCAGTACTTC. This translates into CASSSRSIPAKNIQYF. The chain recombines TRBV27 with TRBJ2-4, with D unclear. Trimming removed 4 bases at V and 0 bases at J, with 13 bases between. The V gene's germline CDR1 is MNHEY and CDR2 SMNVEV (reference sequence). This CDR3 spans 16 amino acids.

The chain joins TRBV3-1 (or the pseudogene TRBV3-2) to TRBJ1-4, with TRBD1 as a possible D gene (5 bases). In germline, CDR1 is LGHDT, CDR2 YNNKEL (reference sequence). Trimming shortened V by 4 bases and J by 0 bases, and 15 bases separated the two germline ends. The CDR3 has 17 residues. Written as DNA, the CDR3 is TGTGCCAGCAGCCCGGGGGGGACGGAGTCAACTAATGAAAAACTGTTTTTT. It translates to CASSPGGTESTNEKLFF.

The chain recombines TRBV5-6 with TRBJ1-2, with a possible D match to TRBD1 (6 bases). Trimming removed 4 bases at V and 1 base at J, with 17 bases between. The CDR3 is 16 residues long. Germline CDR1 and CDR2: SGHDT and YYEEEE. The CDR3 DNA reads TGTGCCAGCAGCCGTAGGACGGACAGCTTTAACTATGGCTACACCTTC. Protein: CASSRRTDSFNYGYTF.